Shown below are 14 T cell receptor beta chains from a single sample sequenced in a study of regulatory T cells in long-lasting Graves disease. With iRepertoire HTBI primers and Arm-PCR of CDR3 regions, TCR beta libraries were built. One entry per CDR3 protein results from TCRdb running MiXCR on the multiplex PCR reads. Of 400,000 to 500,000 distinct CDR3 sequences listed, around 15% are singletons. Time point noted: newly diagnosed GD, antithyroid drugs for less than 3 months. With RNA extracted from PBMCs as input, the TCR library was made. This same sample was also taken into another study, of T cells in Graves' hyperthyroidism and ophthalmopathy.

Sample: peripheral blood mononuclear cells (PBMCs), taken at new diagnosis, from a patient treated with antithyroid drugs. These receptor sequences come from a woman in her 50s with Graves disease.

This clonotype was recorded at least ten times. The rearrangement uses TRBV28 and TRBJ2-7; 7 bases match TRBD1. V lost 6 bases, J lost 3 bases, and 11 bases stayed unmatched. The CDR3 loop spans 15 amino acids. Germline lookup yields CDR1 MDHEN and CDR2 SYDVKM. Here the CDR3 DNA reads TGTGCCAGCAGCGACCCCACAGGGGCTAACTACGAGCAGTACTTC. This encodes CASSDPTGANYEQYF.

This clonotype was seen ten or more times. In DNA form, the CDR3 reads TGCGCCAGCAGCCCAGATGGGACTAGCGGGAGCTACAATGAGCAGTTCTTC. Translating it yields CASSPDGTSGSYNEQFF. The chain uses TRBV5-1 and TRBJ2-1; the match to TRBD2 covers 14 bases. Germline V lookup: CDR1 SGHRS, CDR2 YFSETQ. CDR3 length: 17 amino acids. V was pared by 4 bases and J by 3 bases, with 6 bases of the junction left unmatched.

This clonotype occurred many times. The V and J genes are TRBV7-3 and TRBJ2-3, with 10 nucleotides matching TRBD2. This CDR3 has 16 residues. The germline V gene has CDR1 SGHTA and CDR2 FQGTGA. The V gene end was trimmed by 5 bases and the J gene end by 5 bases; junction bases not matched to a gene: 10. The CDR3 reads CASSPLAGGSLDTQYF. The DNA of the CDR3 is TGTGCCAGCAGCCCTTTAGCGGGAGGATCGCTAGATACGCAGTATTTT.

This clonotype occurred many times. This chain links TRBV28 with TRBJ2-5; possible D gene TRBD2, 5 bases. The CDR3 length is 16 residues. Deletions cut 0 bases from V and 0 bases from J, with 11 bases between. Germline CDR1 and CDR2: MDHEN and SYDVKM. CDR3 sequence (DNA): TGTGCCAGCAGTTTATGGTACGGGAAGTACCAAGAGACCCAGTACTTC. Translating gives CASSLWYGKYQETQYF.

This clonotype was recorded at least ten times. The V and J genes are TRBV7-9 and TRBJ1-4; D is unclear. Germline V lookup: CDR1 SEHNR, CDR2 FQNEAQ (reference sequence). With 1 base removed from V and 0 bases from J, the gap between germline ends came to 12 bases. CDR3 length equals 17 residues. For the CDR3, the DNA is TGTGCCAGCAGCTTAGGCAAAGAATTTGCAACTAATGAAAAACTGTTTTTT. Its protein is CASSLGKEFATNEKLFF.

In its sample, this clonotype was seen a few times. The chain uses TRBV9 and TRBJ2-2, with D possibly matching TRBD1 (6 bases). Germline CDR1 reads SGDLS; CDR2 reads YYNGEE. CDR3 length equals 14 residues. V gave up 5 bases and J gave up 2 bases, with 10 bases separating them. CDR3 region: CASRGQLNTGELFF. CDR3 nucleotide sequence: TGTGCCAGCAGAGGACAGCTTAACACCGGGGAGCTGTTTTTT.

Concerning this clonotype: This may arise from a read error, as a much more abundant clone is one base away. J is TRBJ2-5 and V is TRBV7-9, with 9 bases that match TRBD2. There are 17 residues in the CDR3. CDR1 and CDR2 (germline): SEHNR, FQNEAQ (reference sequence). The CDR3 is CASSHTLAGAYQDTQYF. CDR3 nucleotides: TGTGCCAGCAGTCACACCTTAGCGGGAGCGTACCAAGACACCCAGTACTTC.

This clonotype was counted only a few times. V gene TRBV24-1 combines with J gene TRBJ2-1; 10 bases agree with TRBD2. In germline, CDR1 is KGHDR, CDR2 SFDVKD. The CDR3 loop spans 16 amino acids. Losses at the gene ends were 1 base for V and 6 bases for J; bases not matched to a gene: 5. In DNA, the CDR3 is TGTGCCACCAGTGATTTACCTAGCGGGAGTTTCAATGAGCAGTTCTTC. Its protein product is CATSDLPSGSFNEQFF.

The chain employs TRBV19 and TRBJ2-5; 7 positions match TRBD1. The CDR3 is 13 residues long. V dropped 3 bases and J dropped 3; count of bases not matched to a gene: 1. The V gene's germline CDR1 is LNHDA and CDR2 SQIVND (reference sequence). Here the CDR3 reads CASSMGTEETQYF. The CDR3 DNA follows: TGTGCCAGTAGTATGGGGACAGAAGAGACCCAGTACTTC.

This clonotype occurred many times. The chain employs TRBV10-2 and TRBJ1-4; no firm D call. The CDR3 totals 14 residues. Germline lookup yields CDR1 WSHSY and CDR2 SAAADI. V was pared by 3 bases and J by 10 bases, with 15 bases between. The CDR3 DNA reads as TGCGCCAGCAGTGATAGGGTGAGCCTGGGAAAACTGTTTTTT. It translates to CASSDRVSLGKLFF.

This clonotype was counted between two and nine times. This rearrangement joins TRBV5-1 to TRBJ2-3, with 7 bases lining up with TRBD2. Germline values: CDR1 SGHRS, CDR2 YFSETQ. J lost 1 base, V lost 2 bases, and 10 bases had no gene match. The CDR3 is 17 residues long. CDR3 region: CASSFYVAGDGTDTQYF. Here the CDR3 DNA reads TGCGCCAGCAGCTTTTACGTGGCGGGAGACGGCACAGATACGCAGTATTTT.

The CDR3 here is CASSPWDSANYGYTF. The CDR3, as DNA: TGTGCCAGCAGCCCATGGGACAGTGCTAACTATGGCTACACCTTC. The V gene is TRBV3-1, the J gene TRBJ1-2; 7 bases are shared with TRBD1. The junction had 5 bases not matched to a gene; V was cut back by 4 bases and J by 0 bases. The germline V gene encodes CDR1 LGHDT and CDR2 YNNKEL (reference sequence). This CDR3 has 15 residues.

The chain recombines TRBV19 with TRBJ2-1, with D tentatively TRBD2 (6 bases). The CDR3 is 15 amino acids. Germline V lookup: CDR1 LNHDA, CDR2 SQIVND (reference sequence). Trimming removed 4 bases from V and 3 bases from J, with 13 bases in between. This CDR3 reads CASSRGGTDYNEQFF. The DNA of the CDR3 is TGTGCCAGTAGTAGGGGTGGGACTGACTACAATGAGCAGTTCTTC.

V usage is TRBV10-2 and J usage is TRBJ2-1; no firm D call. The CDR3 is made up of 17 amino acids. Germline CDR1 and CDR2: WSHSY and SAAADI. The germline V and J ends were trimmed by 3 bases and 2 bases, with 17 bases remaining between them. Here the CDR3 reads CASSDFIIGSTYNEQFF. The CDR3 DNA reads TGCGCCAGCAGTGATTTCATAATCGGGTCTACCTACAATGAGCAGTTCTTC.